The 18 T cell receptor beta chains given below trace back to one sample, sequenced in a study of blood T cell repertoires in COVID-19. The table came from immunoSEQ multiplex PCR; TCRdb's copy has only in-frame clones and leaves some out. Counted here are hundreds of thousands of clones, around 89% occurring once; the ten biggest clones make up around 3%. Input material: peripheral blood. Receptor source: a woman in her 30s with COVID-19, enrolled during active disease.

This sequence joins TRBV3-1 (or the pseudogene TRBV3-2) and TRBJ2-7; 9 positions match TRBD2. The CDR3 extends over 17 amino acids. The germline CDR1 and CDR2 sequences are LGHDT and YNNKEL (reference sequence). V shed 0 bases, J shed 0 bases, and the junction held 6 bases outside the gene matches. In nucleotides, the CDR3 is TGTGCCAGCAGCCAAGATAGGCTAGCGGGGTACTCCTACGAGCAGTACTTC. Protein product: CASSQDRLAGYSYEQYF.

The chain couples TRBV11-3 to TRBJ2-2, with D maybe TRBD2 (5 bases). This CDR3 spans 12 amino acids. V shed 7 bases and J shed 7 bases, with 10 bases lying between them. The germline V gene encodes CDR1 SGHNT and CDR2 YENEEA. The CDR3 region has the DNA TGTGCCAGCACCCAGGACTTCGGGGAGCTGTTTTTT. Protein sequence: CASTQDFGELFF.

In its sample, this clone was seen a few times. J is TRBJ2-1 and V is TRBV20-1; the match to TRBD2 covers 13 bases. With 3 bases clipped from V and 3 bases from J, the junction kept 11 bases outside the gene matches. The CDR3 length is 18 residues. Germline CDR1 and CDR2: DFQATT and SNEGSKA (reference sequence). CDR3 sequence (DNA): TGCAGTGCTAGTTTGGGACTAGCGGGACTCCTCGGCTACAATGAGCAGTTCTTC. Protein sequence: CSASLGLAGLLGYNEQFF.

The chain has TRBV12-2 and TRBJ2-3; the tabulated D call, TRBD1, remains unverified against the DNA. TRBV12-2 is recorded as a pseudogene. The CDR3 loop spans 16 amino acids. CDR3: CASRLDRDRGPDTQYF. In DNA, the CDR3 is TGTGCAAGTCGCTTAGACCGGGACAGGGGGCCAGATACGCAGTATTTT.

The rearrangement joins TRBV6-6 to TRBJ2-7; 10 positions agree with TRBD2. V was clipped by 5 bases and J by 6 bases; unmatched bases: 25. Germline V gene data show CDR1 as MNHNY and CDR2 as SVGAGI (reference sequence). This CDR3 is 20 amino acids long. The CDR3 region is CASSPRRTSGDQRGGVEQYV. The CDR3 bases are TGTGCCAGCAGTCCTAGGCGAACTAGCGGGGATCAACGAGGGGGAGTCGAGCAGTACGTC.

This chain joins TRBV2 and TRBJ2-7, with D possibly being TRBD2 (6 bases). The V end lost 6 bases, the J end lost 4 bases, and 13 bases lay between the germline ends. The CDR3 has 13 residues. CDR1 is SNHLY, CDR2 FYNNEI, per germline. CDR3 coding DNA: TGTGCCAGCAGCGGGGGACTGCCATACGAGCAGTACGTC. Translated, it gives CASSGGLPYEQYV.

V is TRBV2 and J is TRBJ2-1, with a possible D match to TRBD2 (5 bases). V lost 9 bases and J 5 bases, leaving 14 bases between the germline ends. Germline-derived CDR1 and CDR2 are SNHLY and FYNNEI. The CDR3 loop spans 13 amino acids. The chain's CDR3 is CASYPGTDNEQFF. The CDR3 DNA follows: TGTGCCAGTTATCCGGGAACCGACAATGAGCAGTTCTTC.

The chain is built from TRBV25-1 and TRBJ1-1; 7 nucleotides match TRBD1. The length of the CDR3 is 15 residues. CDR1 MGHDK and CDR2 SYGVNS come from the germline V gene. After removal of 3 bases from V and 4 bases from J, the junction contained 8 bases not matched to a gene. CDR3 protein: CASSEAGQTGTEAFF. The CDR3 nucleotides read TGTGCCAGCAGTGAGGCGGGACAGACGGGCACTGAAGCTTTCTTT.

The chain combines TRBV19 with TRBJ2-1, with TRBD2 matching over 11 bases. This CDR3 has 16 amino acids. J was trimmed by 4 bases and V by 6 bases; bases with no gene match: 8. In germline, CDR1 is LNHDA, CDR2 SQIVND (reference sequence). CDR3 nucleotide sequence: TGTGCCAGTAGCGGAACGGGACTAGCGGTGTACAATGAGCAGTTCTTC. Translating it yields CASSGTGLAVYNEQFF.

The CDR3 DNA reads as TGCGCCAGCAGCTTTACAGCAGGACAGAAAGAGACCCAGTACTTC. This codes for CASSFTAGQKETQYF. The chain employs TRBV5-1 and TRBJ2-5, with a tentative D call TRBD1 (6 bases). The V gene lost 2 bases and the J gene lost 3 bases, with 14 bases spanning the gap. CDR3 length equals 15 residues. Germline V gives CDR1 SGHRS, CDR2 YFSETQ.

As DNA, the CDR3 is TGTGCCAGCAGCCACCTCCTAGCGGGGCGTGCCTACGAGCAGTACTTC. Translation gives CASSHLLAGRAYEQYF. The rearrangement uses TRBV4-2 and TRBJ2-7; 9 bases fit TRBD2. Germline-derived CDR1 and CDR2 are LGHNA and YNFKEQ. There are 16 residues in the CDR3. V trimming: 3 bases; J trimming: 2 bases; junction bases outside the gene matches: 8.

CDR3 in DNA: TGCGCCAGCAGCCAGGGACAGCGCCTTTACCAAGAGACCCAGTACTTC. It translates to CASSQGQRLYQETQYF. This rearrangement joins TRBV4-1 to TRBJ2-5; TRBD1 agrees at 7 bases. CDR1 and CDR2 (germline): MGHRA, YSYEKL. J gave up 0 bases and V 3 bases, and 7 bases lay outside the gene matches. The CDR3 contains 16 residues.

This clone was counted a single time. V and J are TRBV7-2 and TRBJ2-2; 7 bases are a match to TRBD1. Trimming took 4 bases from V and 1 from J; bases not matched to a gene: 9. This CDR3 spans 17 amino acids. CDR1 SGHTA and CDR2 FQGNSA come from the germline V gene. CDR3: CASSSRARTGNTGELFF. The CDR3, as DNA: TGTGCCAGCAGCTCCCGCGCTCGGACAGGGAACACCGGGGAGCTGTTTTTT.

The genes are TRBV19 and TRBJ1-2; 8 nucleotides line up with TRBD1. There are 14 residues in the CDR3. The germline V gene has CDR1 LNHDA and CDR2 SQIVND (reference sequence). V was pared by 8 bases and J by 2 bases, with 7 bases of the junction left unmatched. CDR3 sequence reads: CASLTRTGNYGYTF. CDR3 DNA: TGTGCCAGTCTGACACGGACAGGGAACTATGGCTACACCTTC.

In nucleotides, the CDR3 is TGCAGCGCTCCGGGACAGGGGAACAATGAGCAGTTCTTC. Its protein product is CSAPGQGNNEQFF. The chain is built from TRBV29-1 and TRBJ2-1, with 10 bases that match TRBD1. From germline, CDR1 is SQVTM and CDR2 ANQGSEA. This CDR3 comprises 13 residues. V trimming: 7 bases; J trimming: 5 bases; junction bases outside the gene matches: 5.

The chain combines TRBV28 with TRBJ2-7, with TRBD2 identical over 9 bases. The J segment lost 2 bases and the V segment lost 7 bases, leaving 6 bases of the junction unmatched. Germline V gene lookup returns CDR1 MDHEN and CDR2 SYDVKM. This CDR3 has 14 amino acids. In DNA, the CDR3 is TGTGCCAGCACCAACAGCGGGAGGCCCTACGAGCAGTACGTC. Translating gives CASTNSGRPYEQYV.

This clone was observed once. The chain joins TRBV7-2 to TRBJ2-3; 9 nucleotides agree with TRBD1. This CDR3 contains 13 residues. Per germline, CDR1 SGHTA and CDR2 FQGNSA. The V gene end was trimmed by 4 bases and the J gene end by 5 bases; junction bases not matched to a gene: 1. Here the CDR3 reads CASSSDRGDTQYF. In nucleotides, the CDR3 is TGTGCCAGCAGCTCGGACAGGGGAGATACGCAGTATTTT.

The chain joins TRBV3-1 (or the pseudogene TRBV3-2) to TRBJ1-2, with D possibly being TRBD1 (5 bases). This CDR3 spans 14 amino acids. Germline V gene lookup returns CDR1 LGHDT and CDR2 YNNKEL (reference sequence). Trimming removed 0 bases at V and 7 bases at J, with 12 bases between. In DNA, the CDR3 is TGTGCCAGCAGCCAAGATCTCCAGCAGGGTGGCTACACCTTC. Protein: CASSQDLQQGGYTF.